Listed below are T cell receptor beta chains from one sample, sequenced in a study of cytomegalovirus exposure and HLA in healthy donors. Assay used: immunoSEQ multiplex PCR; TCRdb lists only in-frame clones, some missing. The table shows under 150,000 clones, with 70% to 90% occurring only once. The sequenced material came from PBMCs. These receptors were collected from a woman aged 40-49 years in good health and CMV-seropositive. Each CDR3 is given with its conserved first and last residue. The order of the fields is D gene, V gene, clone size, J gene, CDR3 DNA, CDR3 protein. D genes are given only for firm matches. Rows may omit the clone size; those that give it use once, few, many or a size class.

TRBD2	TRBV11-2	.	TRBJ2-1	TGTGCCAGCAGCTTACTAGCGGGGGTACACAATGAGCAGTTCTTC	CASSLLAGVHNEQFF
TRBD2	TRBV4-2	few	TRBJ2-1	TGTGCCAGCAGCCAAGATGGGGCTAGCGGGAGTTCTGCCTACAATGAGCAGTTCTTC	CASSQDGASGSSAYNEQFF
TRBD1	TRBV29-1	.	TRBJ1-1	TGCAGCGACAGGGACAGTAGCACTGAAGCTTTCTTT	CSDRDSSTEAFF
.	TRBV7-3	.	TRBJ2-1	TGTGCCAGCAGCCGATCCGAGTCGGCAGGCAGGTATGAGCAGTTCTTC	CASSRSESAGRYEQFF
.	TRBV29-1	.	TRBJ1-4	TGCAGCGTCGCCGGGAGGTCGGGGTCTAATGAAAAACTGTTTTTT	CSVAGRSGSNEKLFF
TRBD1	TRBV29-1	once	TRBJ2-7	TGCAGCGCCTACGGGGACAGGGACGAGCAGTACTTC	CSAYGDRDEQYF
TRBD1	TRBV7-8	.	TRBJ2-2	TGTGCCAGCACCAAGGACAGGAGTAACACCGGGGAGCTGTTTTTT	CASTKDRSNTGELFF
TRBD2	TRBV7-6	.	TRBJ2-2	TGTGCCAGCAGCTTGTACACTATCGGGGGGGTTAACACCGGGGAGCTGTTTTTT	CASSLYTIGGVNTGELFF
.	TRBV27	.	TRBJ2-3	TGTGCCAGCTCCGGGTCGGCGGGATCAGATACGCAGTATTTT	CASSGSAGSDTQYF
TRBD1	TRBV10-3	.	TRBJ2-5	TGTGCCATCAGTTTAACCGGGACAGGGGTTCCAGAGACCCAGTACTTC	CAISLTGTGVPETQYF
TRBD2	TRBV5-1	.	TRBJ2-1	TGCGCCAGCAGCACCGGCCTAGCGGGGGGACTAATGGGTGAGCAGTTCTTC	CASSTGLAGGLMGEQFF